These 2 T cell receptor beta chains came from one sample sequenced in a study of cytomegalovirus exposure and HLA in healthy donors. It was with 60 Vbeta and 13 Jbeta primers that the PCR ran. Clones were read by immunoSEQ multiplex PCR, and TCRdb kept only the in-frame ones, dropping some. The sample yields about 150,000 clones, about 74% seen once. Sequenced input: PBMCs. Every receptor here comes from a man younger than 30 in good health and CMV-seropositive.

The rearrangement joins TRBV4-2 to TRBJ2-6; D gene uncertain. CDR3 length: 17 residues. The V end was cut by 0 bases, the J end by 0 bases, with 9 bases between. The germline gives CDR1 LGHNA, CDR2 YNFKEQ. CDR3 DNA sequence: TGTGCCAGCAGCCAAGAAACTACCTCCTCTGGGGCCAACGTCCTGACTTTC. This sequence encodes CASSQETTSSGANVLTF.

The chain uses TRBV6-5 and TRBJ1-2; TRBD1 is a possible D gene (5 bases). The CDR3 consists of 12 residues. Germline V gene lookup returns CDR1 MNHEY and CDR2 SVGAGI. V was trimmed by 8 bases and J by 11 bases, leaving 18 bases between them. The CDR3 DNA reads as TGTGCCAGCTCCCTTGGGGGGGGAAGTTACACCTTC. Translated: CASSLGGGSYTF.